This entry lists 5 T cell receptor beta chains sequenced from one sample in a study of blood T cell repertoires in COVID-19. The method was immunoSEQ multiplex PCR; TCRdb's version includes in-frame clones alone and lacks a portion of them. The table includes around 300,000 clones, roughly 89% detected once. Material: peripheral blood. The receptors were sampled from a woman aged 40 to 50 with COVID-19, enrolled during active disease.

The chain carries TRBV11-2 and TRBJ1-3, with a tentative D call TRBD1 (6 bases). This CDR3 region has 15 residues. Germline CDR1 is SGHAT and CDR2 is FQNNGV. Deletions cut 4 bases from V and 0 bases from J, with 10 bases between. The CDR3 is CASSWGGHSGNTIYF. CDR3 coding DNA: TGTGCCAGCAGCTGGGGGGGACACTCTGGAAACACCATATATTTT.

In its sample, this clone was seen once. CDR3 DNA sequence: TGTGCCAGCAGCCCCTCCACCCGGGACACCGGGGAGCTGTTTTTT. Its protein product is CASSPSTRDTGELFF. The rearrangement uses TRBV4-2 and TRBJ2-2, with unresolved D. CDR1 and CDR2 from the germline V gene are LGHNA and YNFKEQ. The CDR3 spans 15 residues. V lost 4 bases and J lost 3, with 12 bases in between.

This clone occurred a few times. The J gene is TRBJ2-3, the V gene TRBV14, with D hard to call. The CDR3 is 15 amino acids. V lost 4 bases and J 1 base, leaving 12 bases between the germline ends. CDR1 SGHDN and CDR2 FVKESK come from the germline V gene. The CDR3 DNA reads as TGTGCCAGCAGCCCCTTTGGCGGCCGCACAGATACGCAGTATTTT. Protein product: CASSPFGGRTDTQYF.

The chain combines TRBV28 with TRBJ1-2; D is uncertain. Trimming removed 3 bases from V and 3 bases from J, with 5 bases in between. Germline CDR1 and CDR2: MDHEN and SYDVKM. The length of the CDR3 is 12 residues. In DNA, the CDR3 is TGTGCCAGCAGTTTTCTTGACTATGGCTACACCTTC. This sequence encodes CASSFLDYGYTF.

This chain uses TRBV30 with TRBJ1-4, with 7 bases lining up with TRBD1. The CDR3 consists of 13 residues. V shed 1 base and J 8 bases; nucleotides not matched to a gene: 4. Germline V CDR1 and CDR2: GTSNPN, SVGIG (reference sequence). CDR3 residues: CAWSGQGEEKLFF. The DNA of the CDR3 is TGTGCCTGGAGTGGGCAGGGGGAAGAAAAACTGTTTTTT. Using reference TRBV30 and TRBJ1-4 for the parts outside the CDR3, the full variable domain is SQTIHQWPATLVQPVGSPLSLECTVEGTSNPNLYWYRQAAGRGLQLLFYSVGIGQISSEVPQNLSASRPQDRQFILSSKKLLLSDSGFYLCAWSGQGEEKLFFGSGTQLSVL.